These 13 T cell receptor beta chains came from one sample sequenced in a study of blood T cell repertoires in COVID-19. The protocol was immunoSEQ multiplex PCR, while the TCRdb copy is restricted to in-frame clones and leaves out a portion. This table has approximately 300,000 clones, over 75% appearing once. Sequencing was carried out using PBMCs or T cells enriched from blood (not recorded which). Every receptor here comes from a woman younger than 45 who had recovered from COVID-19.

The J gene is TRBJ2-1, the V gene TRBV6-4; 7 positions agree with TRBD1. The ends lost 9 bases at V and 6 bases at J; junction bases unmatched: 14. From germline, CDR1 is MRHNA and CDR2 SNTAGT. CDR3 length: 15 residues. The CDR3 here is CASSTGPNAINEQFF. CDR3 coding DNA: TGTGCCAGTTCGACAGGGCCCAATGCTATCAATGAGCAGTTCTTC.

V usage is TRBV6-4 and J usage is TRBJ2-2; tentatively, D is TRBD2 (6 bases). This CDR3 has 17 amino acids. Germline V gene lookup returns CDR1 MRHNA and CDR2 SNTAGT. Trimming took 0 bases from V and 1 from J, leaving 12 bases between them. The CDR3 protein is CASSDSGRLGNTGELFF. CDR3 DNA: TGTGCCAGCAGTGACTCGGGGAGACTAGGGAACACCGGGGAGCTGTTTTTT.

V usage is TRBV3-1 (or the pseudogene TRBV3-2) and J usage is TRBJ2-5, with 7 nucleotides matching TRBD2. Losses at the gene ends were 4 bases for V and 0 bases for J; bases not matched to a gene: 8. CDR3 size: 16 residues. Germline V gene data show CDR1 as LGHDT and CDR2 as YNNKEL (reference sequence). The CDR3 nucleotides are TGTGCCAGCAGCCGCACCGGGACTACCTACCAAGAGACCCAGTACTTC. Translation gives CASSRTGTTYQETQYF.

The V gene is TRBV5-6, the J gene TRBJ2-5, with 8 positions matching TRBD1. The germline gives CDR1 SGHDT, CDR2 YYEEEE. The trim removed 4 bases at V and 2 bases at J, leaving 7 bases unmatched. This CDR3 is 15 amino acids long. Here the CDR3 reads CASSAGQARQETQYF. CDR3 nucleotides: TGTGCCAGCAGCGCGGGACAGGCGCGGCAAGAGACCCAGTACTTC.

The rearrangement uses TRBV10-1 and TRBJ2-7, with D tentatively TRBD1 (6 bases). The germline V gene encodes CDR1 WNHNN and CDR2 SYGVQD (reference sequence). This CDR3 contains 13 residues. The V end lost 6 bases, the J end lost 3 bases, and 12 bases lay between the germline ends. This CDR3 reads CASSRTEGYEQYF. CDR3 DNA: TGCGCCAGCAGCCGGACAGAAGGCTACGAGCAGTACTTC.

The J gene is TRBJ1-6, the V gene TRBV27; possibly TRBD1 for D (6 bases). CDR3 length: 15 amino acids. Germline V gene data show CDR1 as MNHEY and CDR2 as SMNVEV (reference sequence). Trimming removed 2 bases at V and 4 bases at J, with 9 bases between. The CDR3 here is CASSLQGQYNSPLHF. CDR3 nucleotide sequence: TGTGCCAGCAGTTTACAAGGACAGTATAATTCACCCCTCCACTTT.

This chain connects TRBV14 to TRBJ2-7; possibly TRBD1 for D (5 bases). V lost 4 bases and J 3 bases, leaving 13 bases between the germline ends. Germline CDR1 SGHDN, CDR2 FVKESK. This CDR3 comprises 14 residues. The CDR3 loop is CASSPYGAVYEQYF. The DNA for the CDR3 is TGTGCCAGCAGCCCCTATGGGGCAGTCTACGAGCAGTACTTC.

The V call is TRBV14, the J call TRBJ2-7; perhaps TRBD1 as D (5 bases). V was clipped by 3 bases and J by 3 bases, with 12 bases between them. Looked up from germline, CDR1 is SGHDN and CDR2 is FVKESK. The CDR3 sequence is 14 residues long. This CDR3 reads CASSHADINYEQYF. CDR3 coding DNA: TGTGCCAGCAGCCATGCGGACATTAACTACGAGCAGTACTTC.

The chain employs TRBV7-9 and TRBJ2-7; possibly TRBD1 for D (6 bases). CDR1 and CDR2 (germline): SEHNR, FQNEAQ (reference sequence). The CDR3 totals 20 residues. V gave up 5 bases and J gave up 3 bases, with 32 bases separating them. The CDR3: CASSTPGQGHDRVGYYEQYF. CDR3 sequence (DNA): TGTGCCAGCAGCACCCCAGGGCAGGGACATGATCGAGTAGGATACTACGAGCAGTACTTC.

The rearrangement joins TRBV2 to TRBJ1-1, with 11 bases that match TRBD1. The CDR3 runs 15 residues. After removal of 8 bases from V and 3 bases from J, the junction contained 8 bases not matched to a gene. Germline lookup yields CDR1 SNHLY and CDR2 FYNNEI. Written as DNA, the CDR3 is TGTGCCAGCTTGGGGACAGGGGGTTGGGACACTGAAGCTTTCTTT. Protein product: CASLGTGGWDTEAFF.

The chain recombines TRBV19 with TRBJ1-5; unclear D gene. Trimming removed 5 bases from V and 9 bases from J, with 17 bases in between. The CDR3 is 14 residues long. CDR1 and CDR2 from the germline V gene are LNHDA and SQIVND (reference sequence). In nucleotides, the CDR3 is TGTGCCAGTAGTTCATGGAGGGAAGGAACGCCCCAGCATTTT. It translates to CASSSWREGTPQHF.

CDR3 residues: CASSPEPTNEKLFF. The CDR3, as DNA: TGTGCCAGCAGCCCGGAGCCAACTAATGAAAAACTGTTTTTT. This chain uses TRBV28 with TRBJ1-4; D unclear. The CDR3 totals 14 residues. Germline loops: CDR1 MDHEN, CDR2 SYDVKM. Trimming left V 6 bases short and J 0 bases short, with 8 bases between. Full variable domain (outside the CDR3, taken from reference TRBV28 and TRBJ1-4): DVKVTQSSRYLVKRTGEKVFLECVQDMDHENMFWYRQDPGLGLRLIYFSYDVKMKEKGDIPEGYSVSREKKERFSLILESASTNQTSMYLCASSPEPTNEKLFFGSGTQLSVL.

V usage is TRBV15 and J usage is TRBJ1-2; 7 bases map to TRBD1. Looked up from germline, CDR1 is LNHNV and CDR2 is YYDKDF (reference sequence). This CDR3 region has 13 residues. V lost 1 base and J lost 8; bases outside the gene matches: 4. The CDR3 is CATSRGTGSGYTF. The CDR3 coding sequence is TGTGCCACCAGCAGAGGGACAGGCAGCGGCTACACCTTC.